This T cell receptor beta chain was sequenced for a study of blood T cell repertoires in COVID-19. Across the whole study: The United States, Italy and Spain supplied acute and convalescent COVID-19 samples. In each case, the material was cDNA or gDNA derived from T cells, B-cell-depleted T cells, or PBMCs.

Per the authors' pipeline: Amplification with reference gene primers provided the estimates of nucleated cell counts. Profiling relied on immunoSEQ multiplex PCR, and the TCRdb table lists in-frame clones only, not all of them. V, J and clone size are taken as reported in that table, and D and trimming were inferred from the DNA itself. This table holds tens of thousands of clones, about 89% found once. The CDR3 sequence is 15 residues long. Germline loops: CDR1 MDHEN, CDR2 SYDVKM. The V and J ends lost 6 bases and 2 bases respectively, with 17 bases between them. This clone was seen only a few times.

This clonotype was sampled from a man aged 50 to 60 with active COVID-19. The rearrangement uses TRBV28 and TRBJ2-7; TRBD1 is a possible D gene (5 bases). The sequencing sample was made of peripheral blood. This chain's CDR3 is CASSLPLDRTYEQYF. The CDR3 DNA follows: TGTGCCAGCAGCCTTCCCCTAGACAGAACCTACGAGCAGTACTTC.